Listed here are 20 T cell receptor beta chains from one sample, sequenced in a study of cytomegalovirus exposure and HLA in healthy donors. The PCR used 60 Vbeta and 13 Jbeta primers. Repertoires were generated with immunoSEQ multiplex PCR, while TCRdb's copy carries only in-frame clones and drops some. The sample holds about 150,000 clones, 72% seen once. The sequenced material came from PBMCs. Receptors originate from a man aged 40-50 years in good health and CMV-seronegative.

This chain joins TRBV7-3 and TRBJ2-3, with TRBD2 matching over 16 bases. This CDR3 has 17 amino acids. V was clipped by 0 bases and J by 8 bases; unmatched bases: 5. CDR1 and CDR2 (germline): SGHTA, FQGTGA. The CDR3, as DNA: TGTGCCAGCAGCTTAACGGGGACTAGCGGGGGGGCCCGTACGCAGTATTTT. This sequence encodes CASSLTGTSGGARTQYF.

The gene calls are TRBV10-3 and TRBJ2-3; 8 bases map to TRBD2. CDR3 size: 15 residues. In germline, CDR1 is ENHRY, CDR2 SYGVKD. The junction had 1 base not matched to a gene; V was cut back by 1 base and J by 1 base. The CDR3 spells CAISELAGRTDTQYF. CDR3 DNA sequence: TGTGCCATCAGTGAGTTAGCGGGGCGCACAGATACGCAGTATTTT.

The CDR3 DNA reads as TGCGCCAGCCGGGACAGCGGCCCACTGGGCACTGAAGCTTTCTTT. This sequence encodes CASRDSGPLGTEAFF. This chain joins TRBV5-1 and TRBJ1-1; 7 positions match TRBD1. Germline CDR1 reads SGHRS; CDR2 reads YFSETQ. The J segment lost 4 bases and the V segment lost 7 bases, leaving 13 bases of the junction unmatched. This CDR3 has 15 residues.

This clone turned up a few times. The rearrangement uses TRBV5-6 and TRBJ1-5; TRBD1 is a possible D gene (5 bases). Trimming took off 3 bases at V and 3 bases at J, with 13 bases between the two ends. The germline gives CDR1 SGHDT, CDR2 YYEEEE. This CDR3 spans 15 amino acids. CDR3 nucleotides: TGTGCCAGCAGCTATTCAGGGACTTTCAATCAGCCCCAGCATTTT. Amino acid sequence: CASSYSGTFNQPQHF.

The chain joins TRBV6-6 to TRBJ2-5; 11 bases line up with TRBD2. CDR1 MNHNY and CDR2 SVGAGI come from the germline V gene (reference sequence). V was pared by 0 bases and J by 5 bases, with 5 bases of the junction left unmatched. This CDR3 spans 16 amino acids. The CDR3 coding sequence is TGTGCCAGCAGTTACTCGAGACTAGCGGGAATGGAGACCCAGTACTTC. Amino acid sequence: CASSYSRLAGMETQYF.

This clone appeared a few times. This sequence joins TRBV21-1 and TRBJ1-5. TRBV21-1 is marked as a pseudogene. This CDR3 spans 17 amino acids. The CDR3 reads CASSKARNRGADQPQHF. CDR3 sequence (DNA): TGTGCCAGCAGCAAAGCACGGAACCGCGGGGCGGATCAGCCCCAGCATTTT.

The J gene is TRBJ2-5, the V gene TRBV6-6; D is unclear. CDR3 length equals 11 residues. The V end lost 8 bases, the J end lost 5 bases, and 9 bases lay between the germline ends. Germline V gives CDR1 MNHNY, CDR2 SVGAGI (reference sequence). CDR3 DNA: TGTGCCAGCCTCCACGGGGAGACCCAGTACTTC. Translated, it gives CASLHGETQYF.

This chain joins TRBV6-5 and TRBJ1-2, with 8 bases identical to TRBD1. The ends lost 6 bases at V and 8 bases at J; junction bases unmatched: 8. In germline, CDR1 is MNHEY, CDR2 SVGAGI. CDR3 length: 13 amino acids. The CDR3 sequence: CASSSTGGIGYTF. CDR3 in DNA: TGTGCCAGCAGCTCCACAGGGGGAATAGGCTACACCTTC.

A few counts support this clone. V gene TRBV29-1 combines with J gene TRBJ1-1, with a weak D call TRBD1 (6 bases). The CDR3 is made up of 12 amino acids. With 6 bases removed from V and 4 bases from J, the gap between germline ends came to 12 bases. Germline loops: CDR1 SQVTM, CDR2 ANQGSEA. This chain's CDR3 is CSVLRDTTEAFF. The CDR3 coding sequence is TGCAGCGTGCTTCGGGACACCACTGAAGCTTTCTTT. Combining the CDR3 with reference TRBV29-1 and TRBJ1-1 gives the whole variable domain SAVISQKPSRDICQRGTSLTIQCQVDSQVTMMFWYRQQPGQSLTLIATANQGSEATYESGFVIDKFPISRPNLTFSTLTVSNMSPEDSSIYLCSVLRDTTEAFFGQGTRLTVV.

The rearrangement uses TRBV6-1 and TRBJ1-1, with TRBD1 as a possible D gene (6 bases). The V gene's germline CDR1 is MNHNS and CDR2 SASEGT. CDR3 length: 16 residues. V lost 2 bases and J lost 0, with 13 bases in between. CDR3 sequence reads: CASSEQGFGVNTEAFF. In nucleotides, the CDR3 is TGTGCCAGCAGTGAACAGGGGTTTGGGGTGAACACTGAAGCTTTCTTT.

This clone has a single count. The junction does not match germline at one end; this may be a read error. The DNA of the CDR3 is TGTGCCAGCCGAACAGGGAGGGGTAGCAATCAGCCCCAGAATTTT. Protein sequence: CASRTGRGSNQPQNF. The genes are TRBV6-1 and TRBJ1-5, with D tentatively TRBD1 (6 bases). CDR1 is MNHNS and CDR2 is SASEGT in the germline V gene. CDR3 length equals 15 residues.

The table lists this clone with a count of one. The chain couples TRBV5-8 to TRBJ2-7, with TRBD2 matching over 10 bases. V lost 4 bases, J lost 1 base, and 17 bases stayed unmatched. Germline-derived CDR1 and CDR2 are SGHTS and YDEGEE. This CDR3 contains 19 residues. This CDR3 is CASSAHRGTAGGPSYEQYF. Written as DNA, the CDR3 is TGTGCCAGCAGCGCCCACAGGGGAACAGCGGGAGGGCCTTCCTACGAGCAGTACTTC. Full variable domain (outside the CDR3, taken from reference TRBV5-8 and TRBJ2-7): EAGVTQSPTHLIKTRGQQATLRCSPISGHTSVYWYQQALGLGLQFLLWYDEGEERNRGNFPPRFSGRQFPNYSSELNVNALELEDSALYLCASSAHRGTAGGPSYEQYFGPGTRLTVT.

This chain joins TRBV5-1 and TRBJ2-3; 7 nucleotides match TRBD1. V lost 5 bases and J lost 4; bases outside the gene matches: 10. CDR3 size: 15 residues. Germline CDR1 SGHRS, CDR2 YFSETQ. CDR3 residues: CASSHTSQGADTQYF. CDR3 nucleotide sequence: TGCGCCAGCAGTCATACAAGCCAGGGGGCAGATACGCAGTATTTT.

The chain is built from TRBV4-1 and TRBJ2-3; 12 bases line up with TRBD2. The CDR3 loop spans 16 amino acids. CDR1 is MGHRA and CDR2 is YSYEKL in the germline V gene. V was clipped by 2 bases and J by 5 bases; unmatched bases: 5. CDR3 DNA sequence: TGCGCCAGCAGCCAACCGACTAGCGGGAGACGAGATACGCAGTATTTT. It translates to CASSQPTSGRRDTQYF.

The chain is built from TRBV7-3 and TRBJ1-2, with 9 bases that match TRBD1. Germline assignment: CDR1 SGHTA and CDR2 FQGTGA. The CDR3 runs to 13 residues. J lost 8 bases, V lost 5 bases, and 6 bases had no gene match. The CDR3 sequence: CASSTGTGIGYTF. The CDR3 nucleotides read TGTGCCAGCAGCACCGGGACAGGGATCGGCTACACCTTC.

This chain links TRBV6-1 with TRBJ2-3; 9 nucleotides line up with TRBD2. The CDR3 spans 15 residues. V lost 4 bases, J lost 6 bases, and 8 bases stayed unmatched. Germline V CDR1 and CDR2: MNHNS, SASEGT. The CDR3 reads CASSGSSGGTDTQYF. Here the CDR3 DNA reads TGTGCCAGCAGTGGAAGTAGCGGGGGTACGGATACGCAGTATTTT.

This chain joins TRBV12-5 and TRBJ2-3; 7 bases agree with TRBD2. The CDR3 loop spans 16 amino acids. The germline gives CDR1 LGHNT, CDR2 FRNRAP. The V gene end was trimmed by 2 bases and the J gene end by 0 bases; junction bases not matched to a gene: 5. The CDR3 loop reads CASGLWGGYSTDTQYF. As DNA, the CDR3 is TGTGCTAGTGGTTTGTGGGGGGGGTATAGCACAGATACGCAGTATTTT.

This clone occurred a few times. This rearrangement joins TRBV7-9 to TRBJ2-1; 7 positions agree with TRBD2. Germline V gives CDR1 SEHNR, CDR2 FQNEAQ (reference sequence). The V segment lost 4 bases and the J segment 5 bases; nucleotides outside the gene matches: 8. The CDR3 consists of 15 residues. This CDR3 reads CASSSPTLADNEQFF. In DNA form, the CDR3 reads TGTGCCAGCAGCTCGCCTACCCTAGCGGACAATGAGCAGTTCTTC.

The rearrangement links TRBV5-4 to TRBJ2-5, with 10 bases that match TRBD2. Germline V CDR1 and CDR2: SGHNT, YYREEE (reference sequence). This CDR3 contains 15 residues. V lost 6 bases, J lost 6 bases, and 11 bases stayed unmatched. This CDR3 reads CASNPGGSGGQTQYF. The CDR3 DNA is TGTGCCAGCAATCCGGGGGGTAGCGGGGGGCAGACCCAGTACTTC.

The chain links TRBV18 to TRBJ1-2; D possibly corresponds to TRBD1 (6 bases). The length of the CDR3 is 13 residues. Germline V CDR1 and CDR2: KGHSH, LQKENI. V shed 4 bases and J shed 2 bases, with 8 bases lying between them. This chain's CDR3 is CASSQGQNYGYTF. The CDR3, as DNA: TGTGCCAGCTCACAAGGACAGAACTATGGCTACACCTTC. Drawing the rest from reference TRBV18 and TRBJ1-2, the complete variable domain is NAGVMQNPRHLVRRRGQEARLRCSPMKGHSHVYWYRQLPEEGLKFMVYLQKENIIDESGMPKERFSAEFPKEGPSILRIQQVVRGDSAAYFCASSQGQNYGYTFGSGTRLTVV.